This T cell receptor (beta chain) appears in the sequencing data of a study of blood T cell repertoires in COVID-19. As for the study in general: Some COVID-19 samples were acute and others convalescent; all came from the United States, Italy and Spain. The analysed material was cDNA or gDNA that came from T cells, B-cell-depleted T cells, or PBMCs.

Authors' analysis steps: Reference gene primers were amplified, and this amplification served to estimate nucleated cell counts. The assay was immunoSEQ multiplex PCR, and TCRdb's table has in-frame clones only and misses some. That table furnishes V, J and clone size, whereas the DNA furnished D and trimming. This table holds about 93,000 clones, roughly 90% found once. With 2 bases clipped from V and 6 bases from J, the junction kept 2 bases outside the gene matches. This CDR3 has 15 residues. The germline V gene encodes CDR1 MNHEY and CDR2 SVGEGT. The rearrangement uses TRBV6-2 or TRBV6-3 and TRBJ2-2, with 11 bases aligning to TRBD2. The sequence came from a human donor with active COVID-19. The donor label of this sample is uncertain. Input material: peripheral blood. The CDR3 DNA reads TGTGCCAGCAGTTACCCGGGACTAGCGGCCGGGGAGCTGTTTTTT. This sequence encodes CASSYPGLAAGELFF.